Included here is one TCR beta chain sequence, with context. Which antigen it targets is not known. Per-nucleotide qualities are absent, and no much larger clonotype sits a single base away. The sample comes from a study of esophageal squamous cell carcinoma tumors (dated by TCRdb to about 2021). About the investigation overall: Patients were split into immuno relation high and low groups by principal component analysis with K-means clustering of immunohistochemical T-cell and checkpoint marker values. A wider cohort of under 60 surgically treated esophageal squamous cell carcinoma patients in Japan was included, comprising around 21 high and 30 or so low immuno relation cases. The roughly 10 cases yielded 1,671,742 total TCRalpha reads and over a million total TCRbeta reads, of which roughly 32,000 and 35,000, respectively, were unique. The goal of the study was to evaluate both the diversity of the TCR repertoire and the shared TCR repertoires of T cells inside the tumor environment of esophageal squamous cell carcinoma. TCR sequencing covered about 10 patients: five randomly selected high immuno relation cases and five background-matched low immuno relation cases. General findings and caveats noted by the study authors: Total TCR repertoire counts did not differ between groups, but significant repertoire counts were higher in the high immuno relation group. A single dominant TCRalpha VJ recombination with apparently reduced TCRalpha diversity was observed in three of the 10 cases. Just over 26 TRAV|TRAJ and about 20 TRBV|TRBJ combinations appeared shared among high immuno relation cases, including TRAV13-1|TRAJ22 and TRBV7-9|TRBJ2-7. Since the TCRalpha and TCRbeta chains were sequenced separately, neither the chain pairing nor the recognized antigens could be determined. Given the large variation in the TCRalphabeta repertoire, shared V|J recombination candidates may have been selected by chance. Only a few cases were included in the TCR repertoire analysis, and no investigation at the CDR3 clonotype level was carried out.

The germline V gene specifies SGHTA as CDR1 and FQGNSA as CDR2. Reading from cysteine to phenylalanine, the CDR3 counts 16 amino acids. Of the read, only the CDR3 DNA is kept; its 48 bases are in frame from base 1. The V end loses 1 base and the J end loses 0 bases, and a stretch of 12 bases separates them. Libraries were constructed by 5' RACE. PCR with KAPA HiFi used TCRalpha or TCRbeta constant-region primers plus a P20EA primer, followed by nested second PCR with CA2 or CB2. TCR genes were amplified by unbiased adaptor ligation RT-PCR, with reverse transcription by Superscript III and a polyT18-containing BSL-18E primer. Following second-strand synthesis and blunting, the P10EA/P20EA adaptor was ligated to the 5' end of the cDNA, and NotI digestion was then performed. The first and second PCRs ran 20 to 25 cycles of 98°C for 20 s, 65°C for 30 s and 72°C for 1 min. The Nextera XT Index kit v2 Set A was used to index the amplicons, which were then pooled in equimolar amounts and quantified with a Qubit 2.0 Fluorometer. Sequencing used the Illumina MiSeq platform with 2x300 bp paired-end reads. Turning to the authors' computational methods: Reads were assigned to V and J genes by highest identity to IMGT reference sequences using Repertoire Genesis software ver.1.0. CDR3 was defined from Cys104 to Phe118 plus Gly119 and translated, and unique sequence reads were defined by distinct V, J and CDR3 amino acids. Shared V|J combinations were selected as significant in both a Fisher's exact test in edgeR and a Mann Whitney U test. After singletons were removed and 500 repertoire combinations were bootstrapped, the repertoire dissimilarity index was calculated with the R rdi package. TCRdb ran its own pipeline on the public reads, namely fastp trimming at Q25 and MiXCR clone calling, and kept in-frame beta chains. Here each entry gathers all rows of one CDR3 protein and keeps the most common genes and DNA. The V and J calls were not made by the authors but by TCRdb's processing. Across this sample there are 6,000 or so distinct CDR3 sequences, with about 22% seen only once. The top ten clonotypes cover roughly 30% of the sample.

Patients who received neoadjuvant chemotherapy or who lacked clinical information were excluded from enrollment. The TCR-sequenced cases shown were male and had subtotal esophagectomy with 2- or 3-field lymphadenectomy. No T-cell sorting was done; instead, RNA was pulled from bulk tumor tissue sections using a Qiagen AllPrep kit. Until RNA extraction, small sections of tumor tissue removed at surgery were kept in RNAlater reagent at -80 degrees C. Sequencing input: tumor tissue. The receptor was isolated from a man between 45 and 80 years old with esophageal squamous cell carcinoma. The chain was built from TRBV7-2 and TRBJ1-2; no D gene can be assigned with confidence. The sequence in DNA is TGTGCCAGCAGCTTAGATAGTACACAGACTAACTATGGCTACACCTTC. It translates to CASSLDSTQTNYGYTF.